Included here is one TCR beta chain sequence, with context. This specimen belongs to a study of CD8 T cells in Susac syndrome. RNA, at about 0.45 to 1 ug, was reverse transcribed with random hexamers. Using its own MiXCR run on the immunoSEQ multiplex PCR reads, TCRdb lists one record per CDR3 protein. Among about 100,000 distinct CDR3 sequences, nearly 97% were seen once, and the ten largest hold 0.3%. Germline lookup yields CDR1 SGHDN and CDR2 FVKESK. Trimming pared 0 bases from V and 0 bases from J, leaving 9 bases between. CDR3 length equals 16 residues. Both CD4+ and CD8+ T cells were negatively isolated, and TEMRA cells underwent FACS enrichment.

What was sequenced was CD8+ T cells from PBMCs. The receptor was derived from a human donor with Susac syndrome. This rearrangement joins TRBV14 to TRBJ2-1, with D perhaps TRBD1 (5 bases). This chain's CDR3 is CASSQDETDSYNEQFF. The CDR3 DNA follows: TGTGCCAGCAGCCAAGATGAGACAGACTCCTACAATGAGCAGTTCTTC. The entire variable domain, with the rest obtained from reference TRBV14 and TRBJ2-1, is as follows: EAGVTQFPSHSVIEKGQTVTLRCDPISGHDNLYWYRRVMGKEIKFLLHFVKESKQDESGMPNNRFLAERTGGTYSTLKVQPAELEDSGVYFCASSQDETDSYNEQFFGPGTRLTVL.